This is a list of T cell receptor beta chains from one sample in a study of control samples from healthy donors and cancer patients. Here immunoSEQ multiplex PCR was the method, and the copy in TCRdb shows in-frame clones only, minus some. In the table there are 150,000 or so clones, about 93% of which are singletons. Sample: blood. These receptors came from a woman aged 60-70 years in good health. The CDR3 runs from the conserved cysteine through the conserved F or W. The order of the fields is J gene, D gene, clone size, V gene, CDR3 DNA, CDR3 protein. A D gene is named only where the DNA matches it firmly. The listing skips clone size in some rows; elsewhere it reads once, few, many or a size class.

j_gene: TRBJ1-3
d_gene: .
abundance: .
v_gene: TRBV7-2
CDR3nt: TGTGCCAGCAGCTTAGCGGGGTTGGGCTCTGGAAACACCATATATTTT
CDR3aa: CASSLAGLGSGNTIYF

j_gene: TRBJ1-4
d_gene: TRBD1
abundance: .
v_gene: TRBV19
CDR3nt: TGTGCCAGTAGGAACAGGGGCTATGAAAAACTGTTTTTT
CDR3aa: CASRNRGYEKLFF

j_gene: TRBJ1-5
d_gene: .
abundance: .
v_gene: TRBV7-8
CDR3nt: TGTGCCAGCAGCTTAGGGCTTGAGCAGCCCCAGCATTTT
CDR3aa: CASSLGLEQPQHF

j_gene: TRBJ1-1
d_gene: .
abundance: .
v_gene: TRBV15
CDR3nt: TGTGCCACCAGCAGAGATGGGATACAGACTATGGACGATCTGAACACTGAAGCTTTCTTT
CDR3aa: CATSRDGIQTMDDLNTEAFF

j_gene: TRBJ2-3
d_gene: .
abundance: .
v_gene: TRBV7-7
CDR3nt: TGTGCCAGCAGCCAATACAAGGGGGGCACAGATACGCAGTATTTT
CDR3aa: CASSQYKGGTDTQYF

j_gene: TRBJ2-7
d_gene: .
abundance: .
v_gene: TRBV6-2/TRBV6-3
CDR3nt: TGTGCCAGCAGTGCACGGGACATCTCCTACGAGCAGTACTTC
CDR3aa: CASSARDISYEQYF

j_gene: TRBJ1-3
d_gene: TRBD1
abundance: .
v_gene: TRBV19
CDR3nt: TGTGCCAGTACTCACCCGGGACAGGGGGCAGGAAACACCATATATTTT
CDR3aa: CASTHPGQGAGNTIYF

j_gene: TRBJ1-1
d_gene: TRBD1
abundance: .
v_gene: TRBV5-5
CDR3nt: TGTGCCAGCAGTGAGGGGGGACAGCGAAGGCTTTTGAACACTGAAGCTTTCTTT
CDR3aa: CASSEGGQRRLLNTEAFF

j_gene: TRBJ1-6
d_gene: TRBD1
abundance: .
v_gene: TRBV18
CDR3nt: TGTGCCAGCTCACCCCCGGGGGACAGGGTTCCGTCACCCCTCCACTTT
CDR3aa: CASSPPGDRVPSPLHF

j_gene: TRBJ2-6
d_gene: TRBD2
abundance: .
v_gene: TRBV7-2
CDR3nt: TGTGCCAGCAGCTCGCGGGGGGGCCCCGGGGCCAACGTCCTGACTTTC
CDR3aa: CASSSRGGPGANVLTF

j_gene: TRBJ1-2
d_gene: .
abundance: .
v_gene: TRBV29-1
CDR3nt: TGCAGCGTTGGGTCAGGGTTCCTAACCCCCTATGGCTACACCTTC
CDR3aa: CSVGSGFLTPYGYTF

j_gene: TRBJ1-3
d_gene: .
abundance: .
v_gene: TRBV6-2/TRBV6-3
CDR3nt: TGTGCCAGCAGCCCTTCGTTTTCTTCTGGAAACACCATATATTTT
CDR3aa: CASSPSFSSGNTIYF

j_gene: TRBJ2-3
d_gene: .
abundance: few
v_gene: TRBV24-1
CDR3nt: TGTGCCACCAGTGAATCAGGGAAAGGAGGCACAGATACGCAGTATTTT
CDR3aa: CATSESGKGGTDTQYF

j_gene: TRBJ2-1
d_gene: .
abundance: .
v_gene: TRBV7-2
CDR3nt: TGTGCCAGCAGCTTAGACGTGGGGGGGCCTACTGGGGTTGATGAGCAGTTCTTC
CDR3aa: CASSLDVGGPTGVDEQFF

j_gene: TRBJ1-2
d_gene: .
abundance: .
v_gene: TRBV6-5
CDR3nt: TGTGCCAGCAGTTACTACGAGAACTATGGCTACACCTTC
CDR3aa: CASSYYENYGYTF

j_gene: TRBJ2-2
d_gene: .
abundance: .
v_gene: TRBV29-1
CDR3nt: TGCAGCGGGGGGATTTCCGGGGAGCTGTTTTTT
CDR3aa: CSGGISGELFF

j_gene: TRBJ1-4
d_gene: TRBD1
abundance: .
v_gene: TRBV9
CDR3nt: TGTGCCAGCGGAGACAGGGAAGGAACAACTAATGAAAAACTGTTTTTT
CDR3aa: CASGDREGTTNEKLFF

j_gene: TRBJ1-6
d_gene: .
abundance: few
v_gene: TRBV5-1
CDR3nt: TGCGCCAGCAGCTTGGAGCCAGGCGACTATAATTCACCCCTCCACTTT
CDR3aa: CASSLEPGDYNSPLHF

j_gene: TRBJ1-5
d_gene: .
abundance: .
v_gene: TRBV19
CDR3nt: TGTGCCAGTACGAGGGGAAGGGATCAGCCCCAGCATTTT
CDR3aa: CASTRGRDQPQHF

j_gene: TRBJ2-7
d_gene: .
abundance: .
v_gene: TRBV25-1
CDR3nt: TGTGCCAGCAGTGCCCAGACAGGCCCAATCTACGAGCAGTACTTC
CDR3aa: CASSAQTGPIYEQYF

j_gene: TRBJ1-4
d_gene: .
abundance: .
v_gene: TRBV15
CDR3nt: TGTGCCGCGTACTCCGGCAGGGGCCGCACTAATGAAAAACTGTTTTTT
CDR3aa: CAAYSGRGRTNEKLFF

j_gene: TRBJ2-7
d_gene: .
abundance: .
v_gene: TRBV5-1
CDR3nt: TGCGCCAGCAGCTTTGCTACAGGTGGTGGCGAGCAGTACTTC
CDR3aa: CASSFATGGGEQYF

j_gene: TRBJ1-6
d_gene: .
abundance: .
v_gene: TRBV7-9
CDR3nt: TGTGCCAGCAGCCTAGGACCGTCAGTCGATTCACCCCTCCACTTT
CDR3aa: CASSLGPSVDSPLHF

j_gene: TRBJ1-4
d_gene: .
abundance: .
v_gene: TRBV6-5
CDR3nt: TGTGCCAGCAGTCTTGAAACAACTAATGAAAAACTGTTTTTT
CDR3aa: CASSLETTNEKLFF

j_gene: TRBJ1-1
d_gene: .
abundance: .
v_gene: TRBV5-6
CDR3nt: TGTGCCAGCAGCAAGACTGTGAACACTGAAGCTTTCTTT
CDR3aa: CASSKTVNTEAFF

j_gene: TRBJ2-7
d_gene: .
abundance: .
v_gene: TRBV7-2
CDR3nt: TGTGCCAGCAGCTTATTGGTAGTGGGGCGTTACTCCTACGAGCAGTACTTC
CDR3aa: CASSLLVVGRYSYEQYF

j_gene: TRBJ2-2
d_gene: TRBD1
abundance: .
v_gene: TRBV18
CDR3nt: TGTGCCAGCTCACCACTGCCAGGGGGCGTCTCCGGGGAGCTGTTTTTT
CDR3aa: CASSPLPGGVSGELFF

j_gene: TRBJ2-3
d_gene: TRBD2
abundance: .
v_gene: TRBV24-1
CDR3nt: TGTGCCACCAGTGATAGCGGGGGGGCTAGAGATACGCAGTATTTT
CDR3aa: CATSDSGGARDTQYF

j_gene: TRBJ1-5
d_gene: .
abundance: once
v_gene: TRBV2
CDR3nt: TGTGCCAGCAGTGGCGGCGGCGGAAATCAGCCCCAGCATTTT
CDR3aa: CASSGGGGNQPQHF

j_gene: TRBJ2-3
d_gene: TRBD2
abundance: .
v_gene: TRBV19
CDR3nt: TGTGCCAGTAGTAGCGGGGGGGCACCAGATACGCAGTATTTT
CDR3aa: CASSSGGAPDTQYF

j_gene: TRBJ1-1
d_gene: .
abundance: .
v_gene: TRBV5-6
CDR3nt: TGTGCCAGCAGCTTGGAGTGGGTTAAGACTGAAGCTTTCTTT
CDR3aa: CASSLEWVKTEAFF

j_gene: TRBJ1-1
d_gene: .
abundance: .
v_gene: TRBV3-1/TRBV3-2
CDR3nt: TGTGCCAGCAGCCCCGCGGGGCAGATGAACACTGAAGCTTTCTTT
CDR3aa: CASSPAGQMNTEAFF

j_gene: TRBJ2-2
d_gene: TRBD2
abundance: .
v_gene: TRBV7-2
CDR3nt: TGTGCCAGCAGCGGGAGCGGGGTTAACACCGGGGAGCTGTTTTTT
CDR3aa: CASSGSGVNTGELFF

j_gene: TRBJ2-1
d_gene: .
abundance: once
v_gene: TRBV24-1
CDR3nt: TGTGCCACCAGCGGCTCGGGAGAGCAGTTCTTC
CDR3aa: CATSGSGEQFF

j_gene: TRBJ1-1
d_gene: .
abundance: .
v_gene: TRBV6-5
CDR3nt: TGTGCCAGCAGTTACTCCATAGCAGGGATGAACACTGAAGCTTTCTTT
CDR3aa: CASSYSIAGMNTEAFF

j_gene: TRBJ2-7
d_gene: .
abundance: .
v_gene: TRBV20-1
CDR3nt: TGCGGTGGTGCATCGGCCTGGGAGCAGTACTTC
CDR3aa: CGGASAWEQYF

j_gene: TRBJ2-1
d_gene: TRBD2
abundance: .
v_gene: TRBV5-4
CDR3nt: TGTGCCAGCAGCTCCGACGGGACTAGATTAGACAATGAGCAGTTCTTC
CDR3aa: CASSSDGTRLDNEQFF

j_gene: TRBJ1-5
d_gene: .
abundance: .
v_gene: TRBV7-9
CDR3nt: TGTGCCAGCAGCTTCATGGACAGTAGCGATAGCAATCAGCCCCAGCATTTT
CDR3aa: CASSFMDSSDSNQPQHF